The 31 T cell receptor beta chains presented below share a single source sample, sequenced in a study of TIL therapy for anti-PD-1-resistant metastatic lung cancer. This was the immunoSEQ v3 assay. Repertoires were generated with immunoSEQ multiplex PCR, while TCRdb's copy carries only in-frame clones and drops some. The sample has 18,000 or so clones, about 83% seen once. Stated time point: pre-treatment sample, taken before nivolumab and TIL therapy. Sequences were derived from blood, sampled at baseline. Every receptor here comes from a person aged 25 to 80 with non-small cell lung cancer.

The V gene is TRBV19, the J gene TRBJ1-5, with TRBD1 identical over 7 bases. With V trimmed by 4 bases and J by 6 bases, 6 bases remained unmatched. Per the germline V gene, CDR1 is LNHDA and CDR2 is SQIVND (reference sequence). The CDR3 loop spans 14 amino acids. The CDR3 loop is CASSTSTGTQPQHF. Written as DNA, the CDR3 is TGTGCCAGTAGTACCTCGACAGGGACTCAGCCCCAGCATTTT.

This chain connects TRBV7-2 to TRBJ2-1; 10 positions match TRBD2. With V trimmed by 5 bases and J by 7 bases, 11 bases remained unmatched. Per germline, CDR1 SGHTA and CDR2 FQGNSA. The CDR3 sequence is 16 residues long. CDR3 protein: CASSVNPGLASNEQFF. The CDR3 DNA reads TGTGCCAGCAGCGTTAACCCGGGACTAGCGTCGAATGAGCAGTTCTTC.

V gene TRBV2 combines with J gene TRBJ1-1; 7 nucleotides match TRBD1. The CDR3 is made up of 15 amino acids. After removal of 7 bases from V and 1 base from J, the junction contained 9 bases not matched to a gene. Germline CDR1 reads SNHLY; CDR2 reads FYNNEI. DNA of the CDR3: TGTGCCAGCATCTACAGGGGCTTTGGGAACACTGAAGCTTTCTTT. This gives the protein CASIYRGFGNTEAFF.

The J gene is TRBJ2-6, the V gene TRBV9, with a possible D match to TRBD1 (7 bases). V shed 4 bases and J shed 0 bases, with 20 bases lying between them. The CDR3 is made up of 19 amino acids. Germline CDR1 SGDLS, CDR2 YYNGEE. The CDR3 nucleotides are TGTGCCAGCAGCCCTCTCAGGGGGACTTCCCGCTCTGGGGCCAACGTCCTGACTTTC. Its translation: CASSPLRGTSRSGANVLTF.

The V and J genes are TRBV2 and TRBJ2-7; 7 bases are a match to TRBD1. The CDR3 is made up of 15 amino acids. Germline V lookup: CDR1 SNHLY, CDR2 FYNNEI. Trimming took 5 bases from V and 4 from J; bases not matched to a gene: 11. CDR3 residues: CASSIEQGSSYEQYF. CDR3 DNA sequence: TGTGCCAGCAGTATAGAACAGGGGTCATCGTACGAGCAGTACTTC.

The V and J genes are TRBV11-2 and TRBJ2-5; 8 bases are a match to TRBD2. J gave up 5 bases and V 5 bases, and 4 bases lay outside the gene matches. Germline CDR1 is SGHAT and CDR2 is FQNNGV. This CDR3 is 13 amino acids long. The DNA of the CDR3 is TGTGCCAGCAGCCCAGGACTAGCTGAGACCCAGTACTTC. Protein sequence: CASSPGLAETQYF.

The CDR3 nucleotides are TGTGCCAGCAGCTCCCTCAGTTATGAGCAGTTCTTC. Protein sequence: CASSSLSYEQFF. The gene calls are TRBV7-8 and TRBJ2-1, with D unclear. This CDR3 is 12 amino acids long. Germline assignment: CDR1 SGHVS and CDR2 FQNEAQ. V shed 4 bases and J shed 8 bases, with 9 bases lying between them. The full variable domain, completed using reference TRBV7-8 and TRBJ2-1, is GAGVSQSPRYKVAKRGQDVALRCDPISGHVSLFWYQQALGQGPEFLTYFQNEAQLDKSGLPSDRFFAERPEGSVSTLKIQRTQQEDSAVYLCASSSLSYEQFFGPGTRLTVL.

The V and J genes are TRBV5-4 and TRBJ2-3, with D maybe TRBD2 (6 bases). The germline gives CDR1 SGHNT, CDR2 YYREEE (reference sequence). The CDR3 consists of 15 residues. V lost 4 bases and J 4 bases, leaving 16 bases between the germline ends. CDR3 sequence reads: CASSPNGRLPDTQYF. Written as DNA, the CDR3 is TGTGCCAGCAGCCCCAATGGGAGGTTACCAGATACGCAGTATTTT.

The chain recombines TRBV9 with TRBJ2-1; 14 bases are shared with TRBD2. The CDR3 sequence is 16 residues long. V lost 4 bases and J lost 7; bases outside the gene matches: 7. Germline V gene data show CDR1 as SGDLS and CDR2 as YYNGEE. CDR3 loop: CASSSLGTSGRNEQFF. The CDR3 region has the DNA TGTGCCAGCAGCTCTCTCGGGACTAGCGGGAGAAATGAGCAGTTCTTC.

The chain carries TRBV18 and TRBJ2-7; TRBD1 matches 9 bases. Germline CDR1 KGHSH, CDR2 LQKENI. The CDR3 length is 15 residues. Trimming at V came to 2 bases and at J to 7 bases, leaving 9 bases not matched to a gene. The CDR3 is CASSPSGTGRWEQYF. CDR3 bases: TGTGCCAGCTCACCAAGCGGGACAGGGCGATGGGAGCAGTACTTC.

The chain couples TRBV7-3 to TRBJ1-1, with a possible D match to TRBD1 (6 bases). V was cut by 5 bases and J by 5 bases, with 18 bases left in between. This CDR3 comprises 15 residues. Germline V CDR1 and CDR2: SGHTA, FQGTGA. CDR3 sequence: CASSHIGGPKTEAFF. The CDR3, as DNA: TGTGCCAGCAGCCACATTGGGGGCCCGAAAACTGAAGCTTTCTTT.

The chain carries TRBV6-5 and TRBJ2-3; D ambiguous. The CDR3 has 12 residues. CDR1 MNHEY and CDR2 SVGAGI come from the germline V gene. Between the trimmed V and J ends, which lost 2 bases and 6 bases, there was a span of 6 bases. CDR3 bases: TGTGCCAGCAGTTACCCTAGTGATACGCAGTATTTT. It is translated as CASSYPSDTQYF.

The chain uses TRBV10-3 and TRBJ1-1; D is uncertain. Trimming pared 5 bases from V and 4 bases from J, leaving 11 bases between. The CDR3 is made up of 13 amino acids. Germline CDR1 reads ENHRY; CDR2 reads SYGVKD. Here the CDR3 reads CAISSSSGTEAFF. In DNA, the CDR3 is TGTGCCATCAGTTCATCTTCGGGCACTGAAGCTTTCTTT.

This clone appeared a few times. The CDR3 sequence: CASTEYSNTGELFF. In DNA form, the CDR3 reads TGTGCCAGTACGGAATACTCGAACACCGGGGAGCTGTTTTTT. V gene TRBV19 combines with J gene TRBJ2-2; D is undetermined. Deletions cut 7 bases from V and 0 bases from J, with 9 bases between. The CDR3 totals 14 residues. Looked up from germline, CDR1 is LNHDA and CDR2 is SQIVND (reference sequence).

The rearrangement links TRBV11-3 to TRBJ2-2, with D unclear. Germline V lookup: CDR1 SGHNT, CDR2 YENEEA. There are 12 residues in the CDR3. V was cut by 0 bases and J by 5 bases, with 1 base left in between. For the CDR3, the DNA is TGTGCCAGCAGCTTAGAGACCGGGGAGCTGTTTTTT. This encodes CASSLETGELFF.

V and J are TRBV4-3 and TRBJ2-3, with TRBD2 as a possible D gene (5 bases). Trimming took off 0 bases at V and 6 bases at J, with 13 bases between the two ends. The CDR3 has 15 amino acids. Germline V gene data show CDR1 as LGHNA and CDR2 as YSLEER. CDR3 nucleotide sequence: TGCGCCAGCAGCCAAGAAGCTAGCCGGCGCGATACGCAGTATTTT. Protein product: CASSQEASRRDTQYF.

The rearrangement links TRBV11-1 to TRBJ2-1; 13 bases line up with TRBD2. The CDR3 length is 17 residues. The V segment lost 5 bases and the J segment 9 bases; nucleotides outside the gene matches: 13. Germline CDR1 and CDR2: SGHAT and FQDESV (reference sequence). CDR3 sequence: CASSHLGLAGVWGEQFF. CDR3 coding DNA: TGTGCCAGCAGCCACCTCGGACTAGCGGGAGTGTGGGGTGAGCAGTTCTTC.

The V call is TRBV10-3, the J call TRBJ2-5; 10 bases map to TRBD1. This CDR3 is 15 amino acids long. Germline-derived CDR1 and CDR2 are ENHRY and SYGVKD. Unmatched junction bases numbered 3, after V lost 0 bases and J lost 5 bases. The CDR3 nucleotides are TGTGCCATCAGTGAGTCTCGGGACAGGGGTGAGACCCAGTACTTC. As protein: CAISESRDRGETQYF.

The count of this clone is one. The chain joins TRBV21-1 to TRBJ2-7; TRBD2 reflects the table's D call only, with no check against the DNA. TRBV21-1 is reported as a pseudogene. This CDR3 spans 16 amino acids. This chain's CDR3 is CASSNLEGAPTYEQYF. Written as DNA, the CDR3 is TGTGCCAGCAGCAATTTGGAGGGAGCTCCGACTTACGAGCAGTACTTC.

The table lists this clone with a few counts. The J gene is TRBJ1-1, the V gene TRBV4-1; no firm D call. Looked up from germline, CDR1 is MGHRA and CDR2 is YSYEKL. The CDR3 loop spans 14 amino acids. With 1 base removed from V and 8 bases from J, the gap between germline ends came to 14 bases. In DNA, the CDR3 is TGCGCCAGCAGCCAAGGTCGGAAGGAGCGAGAAGCTTTCTTT. Translating gives CASSQGRKEREAFF.

The CDR3: CASSELVEQYF. In DNA, the CDR3 is TGTGCCAGCAGTGAATTGGTCGAGCAGTACTTC. The chain uses TRBV2 and TRBJ2-5, with unresolved D. The J call may be wrong; the DNA end is better matched by TRBJ2-7. The CDR3 has 11 residues. CDR1 and CDR2 (germline): SNHLY, FYNNEI.

This chain uses TRBV20-1 with TRBJ1-4; the D is unclear. Trimming took off 2 bases at V and 6 bases at J, with 4 bases between the two ends. The V gene's germline CDR1 is DFQATT and CDR2 SNEGSKA (reference sequence). The CDR3 extends over 11 amino acids. CDR3 loop: CSARRDEKLFF. The CDR3, as DNA: TGCAGTGCTAGACGGGATGAAAAACTGTTTTTT.

This clone was found a few times. The CDR3 DNA is TGTGCCAGCAGCCCAGGGGGACAGTCCAATCAGCCCCAGCATTTT. Its translation is CASSPGGQSNQPQHF. The chain combines TRBV4-2 with TRBJ1-5, with 7 bases lining up with TRBD1. The V and J ends lost 4 bases and 3 bases, in that order; junction bases with no gene match: 6. The CDR3 runs to 15 residues. CDR1 LGHNA and CDR2 YNFKEQ come from the germline V gene.

The chain has TRBV28 and TRBJ2-2, with a weak D call TRBD2 (5 bases). There are 15 residues in the CDR3. CDR1 and CDR2 (germline): MDHEN, SYDVKM. The V gene lost 4 bases and the J gene lost 1 base, with 10 bases spanning the gap. The CDR3 bases are TGTGCCAGCAGTTCCCCCGGGAAGAACACCGGGGAGCTGTTTTTT. Translated, it gives CASSSPGKNTGELFF.

V and J are TRBV11-2 and TRBJ1-3; 9 bases line up with TRBD1. CDR3 size: 17 residues. Unmatched junction bases numbered 6, after V lost 0 bases and J lost 3 bases. Germline V gene sequence: CDR1 SGHAT, CDR2 FQNNGV. This CDR3 reads CASSLEWTGDGGNTIYF. DNA for the CDR3: TGTGCCAGCAGCTTAGAGTGGACAGGGGACGGTGGAAACACCATATATTTT. The whole variable domain, remainder taken from reference TRBV11-2 and TRBJ1-3, is EAGVAQSPRYKIIEKRQSVAFWCNPISGHATLYWYQQILGQGPKLLIQFQNNGVVDDSQLPKDRFSAERLKGVDSTLKIQPAKLEDSAVYLCASSLEWTGDGGNTIYFGEGSWLTVV.

The chain carries TRBV12-5 and TRBJ1-5; D is unresolved. This CDR3 contains 16 residues. Trimming took 0 bases from V and 0 from J, leaving 9 bases between them. Germline V gene lookup returns CDR1 LGHNT and CDR2 FRNRAP. CDR3 amino acids: CASGLVHDYSNQPQHF. CDR3 in DNA: TGTGCTAGTGGTTTGGTACACGACTATAGCAATCAGCCCCAGCATTTT.

This chain links TRBV9 with TRBJ2-1, with 7 bases aligning to TRBD1. Germline lookup yields CDR1 SGDLS and CDR2 YYNGEE. This CDR3 spans 15 amino acids. J lost 5 bases, V lost 3 bases, and 8 bases had no gene match. In DNA form, the CDR3 reads TGTGCCAGCAGCGCCCACTCGACAGGGAACAATGAGCAGTTCTTC. This translates into CASSAHSTGNNEQFF. The full variable domain, completed using reference TRBV9 and TRBJ2-1, is DSGVTQTPKHLITATGQRVTLRCSPRSGDLSVYWYQQSLDQGLQFLIQYYNGEERAKGNILERFSAQQFPDLHSELNLSSLELGDSALYFCASSAHSTGNNEQFFGPGTRLTVL.

The rearrangement uses TRBV27 and TRBJ1-1; TRBD1 matches at 8 bases. CDR3 length: 13 residues. CDR1 MNHEY and CDR2 SMNVEV come from the germline V gene (reference sequence). V was clipped by 7 bases and J by 5 bases; unmatched bases: 6. The CDR3 loop reads CASIATGGTEAFF. The CDR3 region has the DNA TGTGCCAGCATTGCCACAGGGGGAACTGAAGCTTTCTTT.

The chain uses TRBV11-3 and TRBJ1-1; 8 bases map to TRBD1. J lost 7 bases, V lost 7 bases, and 8 bases had no gene match. The CDR3 loop spans 13 amino acids. Germline assignment: CDR1 SGHNT and CDR2 YENEEA. CDR3 region: CASTSGTGGEAFF. The CDR3 DNA is TGTGCCAGCACCTCCGGGACAGGAGGTGAAGCTTTCTTT.

V and J are TRBV28 and TRBJ1-2, with a tentative D call TRBD1 (5 bases). The CDR3 has 16 amino acids. Germline V lookup: CDR1 MDHEN, CDR2 SYDVKM. Trimming pared 2 bases from V and 0 bases from J, leaving 13 bases between. The CDR3 spells CASSLPGPRANYGYTF. The CDR3 bases are TGTGCCAGCAGTTTACCGGGACCGAGGGCTAACTATGGCTACACCTTC.

As for this clone: It is unclear where the CDR3 begins or ends on the DNA, so no DNA is shown, and the CDR3 is as TCRdb lists it. V is TRBV4-2 and J is TRBJ2-7. Germline CDR1 LGHNA, CDR2 YNFKEQ. Ends included, the CDR3 has 18 residues. CDR3: CASSQGPGRAVLPGEQYF.